Following are 12 T cell receptor beta chains from one sample sequenced in a study of cytomegalovirus exposure and HLA in healthy donors. Vbeta (60) and Jbeta (13) primers were used in the PCR. The table came from immunoSEQ multiplex PCR; TCRdb's copy has only in-frame clones and leaves some out. The data contain around 100,000 clones, under 70% of them singletons. The sample comprised PBMCs. The receptors derive from a man in his thirties or forties in good health and CMV-seropositive.

The chain links TRBV19 to TRBJ2-7; TRBD1 is a possible D gene (6 bases). The V gene's germline CDR1 is LNHDA and CDR2 SQIVND (reference sequence). CDR3 length equals 14 residues. Between the trimmed V and J ends, which lost 5 bases and 6 bases, there was a span of 17 bases. For the CDR3, the DNA is TGTGCCAGTAGTCCCGGACAGAGGTCGGGCGAGCAGTACTTC. This encodes CASSPGQRSGEQYF.

J is TRBJ2-6 and V is TRBV5-1, with D hard to call. The V gene's germline CDR1 is SGHRS and CDR2 YFSETQ. V was clipped by 4 bases and J by 1 base, with 18 bases between them. The CDR3 extends over 18 amino acids. The CDR3 loop reads CASSKRGPGGSGANVLTF. In DNA, the CDR3 is TGCGCCAGCAGCAAAAGAGGCCCTGGCGGATCTGGGGCCAACGTCCTGACTTTC.

This clone was seen more than once but under ten times. V gene TRBV14 combines with J gene TRBJ1-1; the D is unclear. Germline lookup yields CDR1 SGHDN and CDR2 FVKESK. V lost 7 bases, J lost 3 bases, and 15 bases lay in between. This CDR3 is built from 14 residues. This chain's CDR3 is CASNSGIRDTEAFF. The CDR3 DNA reads TGTGCCAGCAACTCCGGTATTCGGGACACTGAAGCTTTCTTT.

This clone was picked up one time. The chain links TRBV4-1 to TRBJ2-1; 9 positions agree with TRBD1. This CDR3 region has 15 residues. V lost 3 bases, J lost 8 bases, and 8 bases stayed unmatched. Germline-derived CDR1 and CDR2 are MGHRA and YSYEKL. As DNA, the CDR3 is TGCGCCAGCAGCCAGTCAGGGACAGGGAACGATGAGCAGTTCTTC. Translation: CASSQSGTGNDEQFF.

The rearrangement joins TRBV7-9 to TRBJ2-3; weak D call: TRBD2 (6 bases). Germline CDR1 SEHNR, CDR2 FQNEAQ (reference sequence). V lost 8 bases to trimming and J lost 1 base, with 16 bases between them. The CDR3 extends over 15 amino acids. CDR3 sequence reads: CASRQPEGRTDTQYF. The CDR3 coding sequence is TGTGCCAGCCGCCAACCGGAGGGTCGCACAGATACGCAGTATTTT.

The chain has TRBV4-1 and TRBJ2-4; D possibly corresponds to TRBD2 (5 bases). V was pared by 0 bases and J by 2 bases, with 14 bases between. Germline lookup yields CDR1 MGHRA and CDR2 YSYEKL. The CDR3 runs to 17 residues. The CDR3 DNA sequence: TGCGCCAGCAGCCAAGACCCTCCGGGATCTACCAAAAACATTCAGTACTTC. Translated: CASSQDPPGSTKNIQYF.

V gene TRBV10-3 combines with J gene TRBJ2-3, with TRBD2 as a possible D gene (5 bases). The CDR3 totals 14 residues. V was cut by 4 bases and J by 3 bases, with 11 bases left in between. From germline, CDR1 is ENHRY and CDR2 SYGVKD. The CDR3 here is CAISVRAGTDTQYF. Written as DNA, the CDR3 is TGTGCCATCAGTGTGCGGGCTGGTACAGATACGCAGTATTTT.

This clone came up a few times. The DNA for the CDR3 is TGCGCCAGCAGCCAAACAGGCGGGAACACCGGGGAGCTGTTTTTT. This translates into CASSQTGGNTGELFF. The chain employs TRBV4-1 and TRBJ2-2; weak D call: TRBD1 (5 bases). This CDR3 comprises 15 residues. Trimming pared 2 bases from V and 1 base from J, leaving 8 bases between. Germline V gene lookup returns CDR1 MGHRA and CDR2 YSYEKL.

The V gene is TRBV30, the J gene TRBJ2-7, with 7 positions matching TRBD2. V was pared by 5 bases and J by 5 bases, with 6 bases of the junction left unmatched. Germline values: CDR1 GTSNPN, CDR2 SVGIG (reference sequence). The CDR3 contains 12 residues. CDR3 region: CAWGGREDEQYF. In DNA, the CDR3 is TGTGCCTGGGGGGGTCGGGAGGACGAGCAGTACTTC.

This clone showed up just once. This sequence joins TRBV29-1 and TRBJ1-2, with D tentatively TRBD1 (6 bases). This CDR3 spans 14 amino acids. Trimming took 7 bases from V and 3 from J, leaving 18 bases between them. The germline V gene encodes CDR1 SQVTM and CDR2 ANQGSEA. The CDR3, as DNA: TGCAGCGCGGGTGTTGGGGGCAACGACTATGGCTACACCTTC. Amino acids: CSAGVGGNDYGYTF.

The chain uses TRBV11-2 and TRBJ2-7, with D possibly TRBD1 on 6 matching bases. The CDR3 length is 15 residues. V dropped 2 bases and J dropped 3 bases, with 14 bases sitting between them. Germline assignment: CDR1 SGHAT and CDR2 FQNNGV. The CDR3 DNA is TGTGCCAGCAGCTTAAACAGGGAAATAATCTACGAGCAGTACTTC. Protein product: CASSLNREIIYEQYF.

The chain recombines TRBV18 with TRBJ2-5, with D perhaps matching TRBD1 (5 bases). In germline, CDR1 is KGHSH, CDR2 LQKENI. The CDR3 consists of 13 residues. Trimming took 4 bases from V and 3 from J, leaving 9 bases between them. The CDR3 spells CASSLGREETQYF. CDR3 in DNA: TGTGCCAGCTCACTGGGCAGGGAAGAGACCCAGTACTTC.